These 28 T cell receptor beta chains were all obtained from the same sample, sequenced in a study of T-cell reconstitution after alpha-beta-depleted transplantation in children. Unique molecular identifiers were incorporated into the prepared TCRbeta library. TCRdb re-called the PCR reads through MiXCR, storing one row per CDR3 protein. The sample includes 700,000 to 850,000 distinct CDR3 sequences, approximately 15% of them seen just once. The starting material was PBMCs, mostly from graft donor cells, obtained 360 days after TCRalphabeta/CD19-depleted stem cell transplant. The receptors shown here come from a male patient younger than 18 who had a stem cell transplant for acute lymphoblastic leukemia, so the T cells may come from the graft donor.

This clonotype was found many times. V and J are TRBV15 and TRBJ2-7, with 13 bases lining up with TRBD2. CDR3 length equals 16 residues. Germline lookup yields CDR1 LNHNV and CDR2 YYDKDF (reference sequence). Unmatched junction bases numbered 4, after V lost 1 base and J lost 4 bases. This CDR3 reads CATSRVGLAGLYEQYF. For the CDR3, the DNA is TGTGCCACCAGCAGAGTGGGACTAGCGGGATTATACGAGCAGTACTTC.

This clonotype was observed a handful of times. The CDR3 reads CSARDRGPATEQFF. CDR3 nucleotide sequence: TGCAGTGCTAGAGACAGGGGGCCCGCTACGGAGCAGTTCTTC. The chain has TRBV20-1 and TRBJ2-1; TRBD1 aligns across 8 bases. V lost 0 bases and J lost 10; bases outside the gene matches: 8. Germline-derived CDR1 and CDR2 are DFQATT and SNEGSKA (reference sequence). The CDR3 covers 14 residues.

To note about this clonotype: Being one base from a much bigger clone, this may be a read error. The V and J genes are TRBV5-1 and TRBJ2-3, with 10 bases fitting TRBD1. The CDR3 spans 15 residues. Germline V CDR1 and CDR2: SGHRS, YFSETQ. Here the CDR3 DNA reads TGCCCCAGCAGCCCCGACAGGGGGCGCGGAGATACGCAGTATTTT. Encoded protein: CPSSPDRGRGDTQYF.

This clonotype was observed at least ten times. V usage is TRBV12-3 or TRBV12-4 and J usage is TRBJ2-5; 8 bases are a match to TRBD2. The junction had 5 bases not matched to a gene; V was cut back by 5 bases and J by 3 bases. The CDR3 is 14 residues long. The CDR3 loop reads CASSGHGGEETQYF. DNA of the CDR3: TGTGCCAGCAGTGGCCACGGGGGGGAAGAGACCCAGTACTTC.

This clonotype was detected only a few times. The chain joins TRBV9 to TRBJ1-2; D is undetermined. CDR3 size: 18 residues. The germline V gene has CDR1 SGDLS and CDR2 YYNGEE. The V end was cut by 4 bases, the J end by 0 bases, with 22 bases between. CDR3 amino acids: CASSPRVEDYFANYGYTF. CDR3 sequence (DNA): TGTGCCAGCAGCCCTAGAGTGGAGGACTATTTCGCTAACTATGGCTACACCTTC. Full variable domain (rest looked up from reference TRBV9 and TRBJ1-2): DSGVTQTPKHLITATGQRVTLRCSPRSGDLSVYWYQQSLDQGLQFLIQYYNGEERAKGNILERFSAQQFPDLHSELNLSSLELGDSALYFCASSPRVEDYFANYGYTFGSGTRLTVV.

The CDR3 DNA reads as TGCGCCAGCACTGAACGGGGCAGGGGCATATACAATGAGCAGTTCTTC. Translated, it gives CASTERGRGIYNEQFF. The rearrangement uses TRBV5-1 and TRBJ2-1, with a weak D call TRBD1 (6 bases). Trimming took 6 bases from V and 4 from J, leaving 20 bases between them. Germline CDR1 and CDR2: SGHRS and YFSETQ. The CDR3 has 16 amino acids.

V gene TRBV27 combines with J gene TRBJ1-5; 9 nucleotides align to TRBD1. Looked up from germline, CDR1 is MNHEY and CDR2 is SMNVEV (reference sequence). With V trimmed by 5 bases and J by 6 bases, 5 bases remained unmatched. The CDR3 is made up of 14 amino acids. CDR3: CASSPGQGFQPQHF. Written as DNA, the CDR3 is TGTGCCAGCAGTCCCGGACAGGGGTTTCAGCCCCAGCATTTT.

The chain links TRBV12-3 or TRBV12-4 to TRBJ2-1, with D uncertain. V was clipped by 3 bases and J by 8 bases, with 17 bases between them. The CDR3 contains 15 residues. The CDR3 region has the DNA TGTGCCAGCAGTTTTGGCGACTCCATAACCGATGAGCAGTTCTTC. It codes for CASSFGDSITDEQFF.

This clonotype was seen a handful of times. The chain is built from TRBV2 and TRBJ1-2; possibly TRBD1 for D (5 bases). Trimming took off 6 bases at V and 4 bases at J, with 12 bases between the two ends. Germline CDR1 reads SNHLY; CDR2 reads FYNNEI. This CDR3 contains 13 residues. The CDR3 DNA sequence: TGTGCCAGCAGGAGGGACGGAACCTATGGCTACACCTTC. This sequence encodes CASRRDGTYGYTF.

V gene TRBV4-2 combines with J gene TRBJ2-1, with 7 bases lining up with TRBD2. Germline CDR1 reads LGHNA; CDR2 reads YNFKEQ. V was pared by 3 bases and J by 6 bases, with 8 bases of the junction left unmatched. The CDR3 contains 15 residues. The CDR3 is CASSHGDYPLNEQFF. CDR3 DNA: TGTGCCAGCAGCCATGGGGACTACCCCCTCAATGAGCAGTTCTTC.

The rearrangement uses TRBV6-1 and TRBJ1-1; maybe TRBD1 (5 bases). Trimming pared 6 bases from V and 5 bases from J, leaving 19 bases between. The CDR3 is 15 residues long. Germline-derived CDR1 and CDR2 are MNHNS and SASEGT. The CDR3 loop reads CASSLLRGRETEAFF. The CDR3 DNA reads as TGTGCCAGCAGCCTACTAAGGGGACGGGAGACTGAAGCTTTCTTT.

V and J are TRBV11-2 and TRBJ2-7; tentatively, D is TRBD1 (5 bases). Deletions cut 6 bases from V and 1 base from J, with 16 bases between. The CDR3 has 15 residues. From germline, CDR1 is SGHAT and CDR2 FQNNGV. The CDR3, as DNA: TGTGCCAGCAGGTTTCTCAGACAGCGTTCCTACGAGCAGTACTTC. Protein: CASRFLRQRSYEQYF.

The rearrangement joins TRBV4-1 to TRBJ2-7; possible D gene TRBD1, 5 bases. The CDR3 loop spans 16 amino acids. Germline V lookup: CDR1 MGHRA, CDR2 YSYEKL. The V and J ends lost 4 bases and 0 bases respectively, with 16 bases between them. CDR3 residues: CASSPGQGVLSYEQYF. In DNA form, the CDR3 reads TGCGCCAGCAGCCCCGGGCAGGGCGTCCTCTCCTACGAGCAGTACTTC.

The CDR3 DNA is TGCAGTGCTAGACTAGCGGGAGCGGGTGAGCAGTTCTTC. Protein: CSARLAGAGEQFF. The chain is built from TRBV20-1 and TRBJ2-1; 10 bases match TRBD2. CDR3 length: 13 residues. CDR1 and CDR2 from the germline V gene are DFQATT and SNEGSKA (reference sequence). After removal of 2 bases from V and 9 bases from J, the junction contained 4 bases not matched to a gene.

The chain uses TRBV6-2 or TRBV6-3 and TRBJ2-5; D perhaps matches TRBD1 (6 bases). V gave up 10 bases and J gave up 4 bases, with 16 bases separating them. This CDR3 spans 13 amino acids. Germline loops: CDR1 MNHEY, CDR2 SVGEGT. The CDR3 here is CATQGGERETQYF. CDR3 bases: TGTGCCACCCAAGGGGGAGAACGAGAGACCCAGTACTTC.

This clonotype was counted between two and nine times. This sequence joins TRBV3-1 and TRBJ2-1, with D tentatively TRBD1 (6 bases). Germline lookup yields CDR1 LGHDT and CDR2 YNNKEL (reference sequence). This CDR3 is built from 13 residues. Trimming took off 3 bases at V and 12 bases at J, with 15 bases between the two ends. The CDR3 DNA follows: TGTGCCAGCAGCCAGACTTACGGGACAACGCAGTTCTTC. Encoded protein: CASSQTYGTTQFF.

This chain uses TRBV3-1 with TRBJ1-1; 8 bases are a match to TRBD1. The CDR3 is made up of 18 amino acids. Germline V gene lookup returns CDR1 LGHDT and CDR2 YNNKEL (reference sequence). The J segment lost 0 bases and the V segment lost 0 bases, leaving 9 bases of the junction unmatched. The CDR3 spells CASSQDIPTGDLNTEAFF. DNA for the CDR3: TGTGCCAGCAGCCAAGATATCCCGACAGGGGATTTGAACACTGAAGCTTTCTTT.

This clonotype was detected a few times. The chain is built from TRBV2 and TRBJ2-1; D perhaps matches TRBD2 (5 bases). Germline CDR1 is SNHLY and CDR2 is FYNNEI. Trimming stripped 1 base from V and 14 bases from J, with 18 bases between. The CDR3 runs to 14 residues. The CDR3 spells CASSEEWGPRAKFF. CDR3 sequence (DNA): TGTGCCAGCAGTGAAGAGTGGGGTCCGAGGGCAAAGTTCTTC.

The chain couples TRBV5-1 to TRBJ2-1, with TRBD2 matching 9 bases. The CDR3 runs 17 residues. The trim removed 0 bases at V and 3 bases at J, leaving 7 bases unmatched. In germline, CDR1 is SGHRS, CDR2 YFSETQ. CDR3 DNA: TGCGCCAGCAGCTTGGCGGTTAGCGGGAGAGACTACAATGAGCAGTTCTTC. It encodes CASSLAVSGRDYNEQFF.

V gene TRBV12-3 or TRBV12-4 combines with J gene TRBJ2-7; D unresolved. The V end was cut by 3 bases, the J end by 0 bases, with 12 bases between. The CDR3 totals 15 residues. The CDR3 DNA reads TGTGCCAGCAGTTTGTTGCGCCGGAGCTCCTACGAGCAGTACTTC. It codes for CASSLLRRSSYEQYF.

This clonotype was observed a few times. The rearrangement uses TRBV12-3 or TRBV12-4 and TRBJ2-7, with D possibly being TRBD1 (5 bases). The CDR3 runs to 12 residues. With 6 bases removed from V and 6 bases from J, the gap between germline ends came to 12 bases. In nucleotides, the CDR3 is TGTGCCAGCAGGGCCCCAGGGTTCGAGCAGTACTTC. Translated, it gives CASRAPGFEQYF.

The chain is built from TRBV7-8 and TRBJ2-7; no firm D call. Trimming shortened V by 3 bases and J by 3 bases, and 6 bases separated the two germline ends. Per the germline V gene, CDR1 is SGHVS and CDR2 is FQNEAQ. This CDR3 has 12 amino acids. The CDR3 region has the DNA TGTGCCAGCAGCTTGTACGACTACGAGCAGTACTTC. Its translation: CASSLYDYEQYF.

This rearrangement joins TRBV5-1 to TRBJ2-5; D not certain. CDR3 size: 16 residues. Between the trimmed V and J ends, which lost 5 bases and 5 bases, there was a span of 22 bases. Germline-derived CDR1 and CDR2 are SGHRS and YFSETQ. The CDR3, as DNA: TGCGCCAGCAGGTACAGCCGCCCCCCAAGTCTGGAGACCCAGTACTTC. As protein: CASRYSRPPSLETQYF.

This sequence joins TRBV27 and TRBJ2-3, with D uncertain. The germline V gene encodes CDR1 MNHEY and CDR2 SMNVEV (reference sequence). The CDR3 length is 14 residues. The V gene lost 6 bases and the J gene lost 2 bases, with 12 bases spanning the gap. Here the CDR3 reads CASSRPRNTDTQYF. CDR3 coding DNA: TGTGCCAGCAGCCGGCCCAGAAACACAGATACGCAGTATTTT.

This clonotype showed up just a few times. This sequence joins TRBV5-4 and TRBJ1-2, with 7 bases identical to TRBD1. Germline V gene sequence: CDR1 SGHNT, CDR2 YYREEE (reference sequence). The ends lost 1 base at V and 8 bases at J; junction bases unmatched: 8. The CDR3 length is 14 residues. The CDR3 loop is CASSLTGASQGYTF. The CDR3 DNA is TGTGCCAGCAGCTTGACAGGGGCGTCCCAAGGCTACACCTTC.

V gene TRBV11-3 combines with J gene TRBJ2-1; D is ambiguous. V was trimmed by 0 bases and J by 8 bases, leaving 8 bases between them. Germline V gene lookup returns CDR1 SGHNT and CDR2 YENEEA. The CDR3 consists of 13 residues. The DNA of the CDR3 is TGTGCCAGCAGCTTAGAGGCCCCCCATGAGCAGTTCTTC. Encoded protein: CASSLEAPHEQFF.

This chain uses TRBV7-8 with TRBJ2-1; 10 bases are shared with TRBD2. Germline lookup yields CDR1 SGHVS and CDR2 FQNEAQ. The CDR3 extends over 15 amino acids. The J segment lost 10 bases and the V segment lost 1 base, leaving 7 bases of the junction unmatched. In nucleotides, the CDR3 is TGTGCCAGCAGCTTAGACCGGACTAGCGGAAAAGAGCAGTTCTTC. Translating it yields CASSLDRTSGKEQFF.

This chain links TRBV9 with TRBJ2-7; no firm D call. This CDR3 has 13 residues. CDR1 and CDR2 from the germline V gene are SGDLS and YYNGEE. Trimming took off 2 bases at V and 4 bases at J, with 10 bases between the two ends. DNA for the CDR3: TGTGCCAGCAGCGTGGACGTTATGTACGAGCAGTACTTC. Residues: CASSVDVMYEQYF.